This entry is about one TCR beta chain. The CDR3 extends over 15 amino acids. The germline CDR1 and CDR2 sequences are SGDLS and YYNGEE. V lost 0 bases to trimming and J lost 7 bases; unmatched junction nucleotides: 7. This sample is drawn from a study of cytomegalovirus exposure and HLA in healthy donors. The PCR had 60 Vbeta and 13 Jbeta primers. The data were produced by immunoSEQ multiplex PCR, yet TCRdb's version contains in-frame clones alone and is incomplete. There are about 150,000 clones in the sample; about 84% occur only once, and around 6% lies in the top ten. The chain is built from TRBV9 and TRBJ2-1, with 7 bases matching TRBD2. The material sequenced was PBMCs. The sequence was obtained from a woman aged 40 to 50 in good health and CMV-seropositive. The CDR3 coding sequence is TGTGCCAGCAGCGTAGAGGCGGGAGAGTGGAATGAGCAGTTCTTC. This codes for CASSVEAGEWNEQFF.